This section outlines one T cell receptor beta chain sequence together with its context. Antigen specificity is unknown. These data belong to a study of T cell repertoires in cytomegalovirus infection. MiXCR, run by TCRdb on the reads, gives a single entry per CDR3 protein. The repertoire holds fewer than 950,000 distinct CDR3 sequences, with over 25% as singletons. The CDR3 has 20 residues. Germline V lookup: CDR1 SEHNR, CDR2 FQNEAQ (reference sequence). With 5 bases clipped from V and 0 bases from J, the junction kept 18 bases outside the gene matches. The chain links TRBV7-9 to TRBJ2-3, with 9 nucleotides matching TRBD1. The sequence was obtained from a human donor in good health (CMV status not recorded). Some clones in this sample may be carry-over from other donors' samples. Here the sequenced sample was cultured CD8+ T cells from PBMCs, taken from culture after CMV antigen stimulation. The CDR3 protein is CASSPRTGALIPDSTDTQYF. For the CDR3, the DNA is TGTGCCAGCAGCCCAAGGACAGGGGCCTTGATCCCCGATAGCACAGATACGCAGTATTTT.